The TCR beta chain described here comes from a study of graft-versus-host responses after intestinal transplantation. Turning to the study itself: Recipients across the board were started on anti-thymocyte globulin induction, then kept on tacrolimus and steroids for two to three years.

Generated by immunoSEQ multiplex PCR, the TCRdb table keeps only in-frame clones and is missing some. The sample gives about 15,000 clones, just under 95% of which show up once; more than 0.7% is in the top ten. Study-wide findings and caveats: Allograft clonal ratios (graft-versus-host to host-versus-graft) were high in patients who had graft-donor T cell macrochimerism. GvH clones were identified in recipient marrow, with some first appearing in ileum or blood.

Germline CDR1 is SEHNR and CDR2 is FQNEAQ (reference sequence). The CDR3 totals 13 residues. Trimming stripped 3 bases from V and 4 bases from J, with 9 bases between. Comment on this clone: Its antigen is currently unknown.

This TCR was recovered from a human patient who received an intestinal transplant, so some T cells may come from the graft donor. This specimen consisted of PBMCs, obtained 9 days after transplant. The V call is TRBV7-9, the J call TRBJ1-2; tentatively, D is TRBD1 (5 bases). Here the CDR3 DNA reads TGTGCCAGCAGCTTCGCAGGGAGCTATGGCTACACCTTC. Amino acid sequence: CASSFAGSYGYTF. Full variable domain (remainder filled in from reference TRBV7-9 and TRBJ1-2): DTGVSQNPRHKITKRGQNVTFRCDPISEHNRLYWYRQTLGQGPEFLTYFQNEAQLEKSRLLSDRFSAERPKGSFSTLEIQRTEQGDSAMYLCASSFAGSYGYTFGSGTRLTVV.